This entry lists 32 T cell receptor beta chains sequenced from one sample in a study of liver allograft versus peripheral blood T cells. Whole-study context: Liver transplant recipients had T cell receptor repertoires compared between transplanted liver and peripheral blood.

One entry per CDR3 protein results from TCRdb running MiXCR on the reads. The table lists several thousand distinct CDR3 sequences, roughly a sixth of them singletons. The receptors were sampled from a human patient who had a liver transplant. Some T cells may arise from the graft donor.

The chain links TRBV20-1 to TRBJ1-1, with a tentative D call TRBD1 (6 bases). Trimming left V 3 bases short and J 0 bases short, with 11 bases between. The germline V gene encodes CDR1 DFQATT and CDR2 SNEGSKA (reference sequence). There are 14 residues in the CDR3. The CDR3 bases are TGCAGTGCTAGTGCCGCAGGGGTGAACACTGAAGCTTTCTTT. This gives the protein CSASAAGVNTEAFF.

Comments on this clonotype: Germline and junction disagree at one end, which may indicate a read error. V and J are TRBV5-4 and TRBJ2-3; TRBD2 is a possible D gene (5 bases). From germline, CDR1 is SGHNT and CDR2 YYREEE (reference sequence). The CDR3 extends over 13 amino acids. The CDR3 sequence: CASWAGDTDTQYF. CDR3 DNA: TGCGCCAGCTGGGCCGGGGACACAGATACGCAGTATTTT.

This clonotype is medium-sized by share. The chain carries TRBV18 and TRBJ1-1; 7 bases match TRBD1. Losses at the gene ends were 9 bases for V and 4 bases for J; bases not matched to a gene: 8. Germline CDR1 and CDR2: KGHSH and LQKENI. The CDR3 contains 13 residues. CDR3 region: CASSDRPGTEAFF. In DNA, the CDR3 is TGTGCCAGTTCGGACAGGCCGGGCACTGAAGCTTTCTTT.

Sample share makes this clonotype medium-sized. V and J are TRBV5-5 and TRBJ1-3, with 10 bases identical to TRBD1. The CDR3 is 14 residues long. Germline CDR1 SGHKS, CDR2 YYEKEE (reference sequence). The V and J ends lost 2 bases and 9 bases, in that order; junction bases with no gene match: 5. The CDR3 nucleotides are TGTGCCAGCAGCTTCGAGACAGGGGGCCTCACCATATATTTT. It is translated as CASSFETGGLTIYF.

Relative to its sample, this clonotype is medium-sized. The chain links TRBV19 to TRBJ1-1, with D possibly TRBD1 on 6 matching bases. The germline V gene encodes CDR1 LNHDA and CDR2 SQIVND (reference sequence). The CDR3 loop spans 16 amino acids. Trimming cost V 7 bases and J 3 bases, with 21 bases left between them. CDR3 in amino acids: CASIGAGDSRYTEAFF. The CDR3 DNA follows: TGTGCCAGTATTGGGGCAGGGGACTCTAGGTACACTGAAGCTTTCTTT.

By its share, this clonotype is medium-sized. This chain links TRBV6-2 or TRBV6-3 with TRBJ1-1, with D possibly matching TRBD1 (6 bases). CDR1 is MNHEY, CDR2 SVGEGT, per germline. V gave up 5 bases and J gave up 5 bases, with 15 bases separating them. This CDR3 spans 14 amino acids. This chain's CDR3 is CASSIRGAATEAFF. The DNA for the CDR3 is TGTGCCAGCAGTATAAGGGGGGCAGCGACTGAAGCTTTCTTT.

The chain combines TRBV12-3 or TRBV12-4 with TRBJ1-5; 12 bases are a match to TRBD1. CDR3 size: 15 residues. With V trimmed by 5 bases and J by 7 bases, 6 bases remained unmatched. CDR3 sequence reads: CASSLRDRGQQPQHF. In DNA form, the CDR3 reads TGTGCCAGCAGTCTACGGGACAGGGGGCAGCAGCCCCAGCATTTT.

This clonotype is medium-sized in the sample. J is TRBJ1-1 and V is TRBV19; TRBD1 agrees at 7 bases. The germline gives CDR1 LNHDA, CDR2 SQIVND (reference sequence). V shed 10 bases, J shed 4 bases, and the junction held 12 bases outside the gene matches. This CDR3 region has 14 residues. CDR3 in DNA: TGTGCCACCACCAGTCTCCCAGGGGGCACTGAAGCTTTCTTT. This translates into CATTSLPGGTEAFF.

This clonotype is medium-sized (0.01 to 0.1%). J is TRBJ1-3 and V is TRBV9; D is unresolved. V dropped 2 bases and J dropped 13 bases, with 16 bases sitting between them. The CDR3 is made up of 13 amino acids. CDR1 is SGDLS and CDR2 is YYNGEE in the germline V gene. The CDR3 bases are TGTGCCAGCAGCGTTGGCCGCGGAAACAAGATATATTTT. Translation gives CASSVGRGNKIYF.

This clonotype is medium-sized in the sample. The chain joins TRBV19 to TRBJ2-7; weak D call: TRBD1 (6 bases). This CDR3 has 14 residues. Per germline, CDR1 LNHDA and CDR2 SQIVND (reference sequence). With 3 bases removed from V and 2 bases from J, the gap between germline ends came to 11 bases. CDR3 protein: CASSITQGTYEQYF. The CDR3, as DNA: TGTGCCAGTAGTATTACACAGGGAACCTACGAGCAGTACTTC.

The chain links TRBV11-2 to TRBJ1-1; no reliable D call. V lost 3 bases and J 3 bases, leaving 11 bases between the germline ends. Per germline, CDR1 SGHAT and CDR2 FQNNGV. The CDR3 is 14 amino acids. CDR3 in DNA: TGTGCCAGCAGCTTTTTCGGAGGTCACACTGAAGCTTTCTTT. This gives the protein CASSFFGGHTEAFF.

By sample share, this clonotype is medium-sized (0.01 to 0.1%). The chain recombines TRBV6-6 with TRBJ1-6, with 8 bases aligning to TRBD1. This CDR3 has 15 residues. Per the germline V gene, CDR1 is MNHNY and CDR2 is SVGAGI (reference sequence). V shed 6 bases and J 5 bases; nucleotides not matched to a gene: 6. CDR3 sequence: CASRGKDRDNSPLHF. The CDR3 bases are TGTGCCAGCAGAGGAAAGGACAGGGATAATTCACCCCTCCACTTT.

Judged by abundance, this clonotype is medium-sized. This chain connects TRBV5-4 to TRBJ1-1; D ambiguous. V was shortened by 0 bases and J by 1 base, with 4 bases between the two germline ends. Germline values: CDR1 SGHNT, CDR2 YYREEE (reference sequence). This CDR3 has 13 amino acids. CDR3 region: CASSLGANTEAFF. The CDR3 nucleotides read TGTGCCAGCAGCTTGGGAGCGAACACTGAAGCTTTCTTT.

In this sample, this clonotype turned up a few times. CDR3 amino acids: CASSPTGGYGYTF. The CDR3 DNA reads as TGTGCCAGCAGCCCGACAGGGGGGTATGGCTACACCTTC. The chain employs TRBV11-2 and TRBJ1-2; TRBD1 matches at 9 bases. Germline-derived CDR1 and CDR2 are SGHAT and FQNNGV. The CDR3 sequence is 13 residues long. Germline trimming cut 5 bases from V and 5 bases from J; bases unmatched to any gene: 3.

This chain connects TRBV12-3 or TRBV12-4 to TRBJ2-2, with 9 bases lining up with TRBD1. This CDR3 is 15 amino acids long. V lost 3 bases to trimming and J lost 3 bases; unmatched junction nucleotides: 2. This CDR3 reads CASSFWDRDTGELFF. CDR3 DNA: TGTGCCAGCAGTTTTTGGGACAGGGACACCGGGGAGCTGTTTTTT.

Details on this clonotype: Germline and junction disagree at one end, which may indicate a read error. This chain links TRBV20-1 with TRBJ1-2; a possible D gene is TRBD1 (6 bases). The CDR3 is made up of 11 amino acids. Germline V gene lookup returns CDR1 DFQATT and CDR2 SNEGSKA (reference sequence). The CDR3 sequence is CSATRDIVFLF. CDR3 sequence (DNA): TGCAGTGCAACCCGGGACATCGTCTTCCTCTTC.

Of note for this clonotype: A much larger clone lies one base from this, so it may be a read error. The rearrangement joins TRBV27 to TRBJ2-5, with D perhaps matching TRBD1 (8 bases). Per the germline V gene, CDR1 is MNHEY and CDR2 is SMNVEV (reference sequence). The CDR3 loop spans 13 amino acids. The CDR3 DNA sequence: TGTACCAGCGGCCAACAGGGGGGGGAGACCCAGTACTTC. Its protein is CTSGQQGGETQYF.

The chain has TRBV2 and TRBJ2-7; D is ambiguous. Per germline, CDR1 SNHLY and CDR2 FYNNEI. The V end lost 8 bases, the J end lost 0 bases, and 8 bases lay between the germline ends. The CDR3 length is 12 residues. The chain's CDR3 is CASGVSSYEQYF. DNA of the CDR3: TGTGCCAGCGGGGTTAGCTCCTACGAGCAGTACTTC.

This clonotype was observed many times. V usage is TRBV20-1 and J usage is TRBJ1-4, with D perhaps matching TRBD1 (6 bases). V shed 2 bases and J shed 7 bases, with 11 bases lying between them. This CDR3 has 13 residues. Germline V gives CDR1 DFQATT, CDR2 SNEGSKA (reference sequence). The CDR3 sequence: CSARQGLTEKLFF. The DNA of the CDR3 is TGCAGTGCTAGACAGGGGTTGACTGAAAAACTGTTTTTT.

In its sample, this clonotype ranks as medium-sized. The rearrangement joins TRBV6-6 to TRBJ1-3, with 10 bases matching TRBD1. V lost 5 bases to trimming and J lost 3 bases; unmatched junction nucleotides: 1. Germline V gene sequence: CDR1 MNHNY, CDR2 SVGAGI (reference sequence). The CDR3 extends over 14 amino acids. CDR3 region: CASSRTGGGNTIYF. DNA of the CDR3: TGTGCCAGCAGTAGGACAGGGGGTGGAAACACCATATATTTT.

This clonotype was recorded many times. J is TRBJ2-3 and V is TRBV19; tentative D call: TRBD2 (6 bases). This CDR3 region has 17 residues. The germline V gene encodes CDR1 LNHDA and CDR2 SQIVND (reference sequence). V lost 4 bases to trimming and J lost 5 bases, with 22 bases between them. The DNA for the CDR3 is TGTGCCAGTAGTAAAACCCCACGCGGGGCCACCTTAGATACGCAGTATTTT. Its protein is CASSKTPRGATLDTQYF.

This clonotype was picked up a small number of times. The gene calls are TRBV20-1 and TRBJ1-1; D is perhaps TRBD1 (5 bases). Germline V CDR1 and CDR2: DFQATT, SNEGSKA (reference sequence). This CDR3 spans 11 amino acids. V was shortened by 5 bases and J by 11 bases, with 15 bases between the two germline ends. The CDR3 reads CSAWGPGWAFF. The DNA of the CDR3 is TGCAGTGCTTGGGGACCGGGTTGGGCTTTCTTT.

By proportion, this clonotype is medium-sized. The chain uses TRBV29-1 and TRBJ1-1, with D maybe TRBD1 (5 bases). With 2 bases removed from V and 1 base from J, the gap between germline ends came to 8 bases. CDR1 is SQVTM, CDR2 ANQGSEA, per germline. CDR3 length: 13 amino acids. In nucleotides, the CDR3 is TGCAGCGTTGAACGGGACCGGAACACTGAAGCTTTCTTT. Encoded protein: CSVERDRNTEAFF. Drawing the rest from reference TRBV29-1 and TRBJ1-1, the complete variable domain is SAVISQKPSRDICQRGTSLTIQCQVDSQVTMMFWYRQQPGQSLTLIATANQGSEATYESGFVIDKFPISRPNLTFSTLTVSNMSPEDSSIYLCSVERDRNTEAFFGQGTRLTVV.

This clonotype has only a few counts. The V call is TRBV18, the J call TRBJ2-1; TRBD2 might be the D (5 bases). Germline lookup yields CDR1 KGHSH and CDR2 LQKENI. This CDR3 contains 15 residues. V dropped 6 bases and J dropped 0 bases, with 12 bases sitting between them. This CDR3 is CASSPAGSSYNEQFF. CDR3 sequence (DNA): TGTGCCAGCTCCCCAGCTGGGAGCTCCTACAATGAGCAGTTCTTC.

This chain links TRBV12-3 or TRBV12-4 with TRBJ1-5; D might be TRBD1 (5 bases). This CDR3 is 14 amino acids long. V lost 6 bases to trimming and J lost 3 bases, with 12 bases between them. The CDR3, as DNA: TGTGCCAGCAGCCCAAGGGGAGTCAATCAGCCCCAGCATTTT. As protein: CASSPRGVNQPQHF.

This clonotype was recorded a few times. The chain joins TRBV11-2 to TRBJ2-7, with D possibly matching TRBD1 (6 bases). Germline V gene data show CDR1 as SGHAT and CDR2 as FQNNGV. Trimming shortened V by 5 bases and J by 8 bases, and 25 bases separated the two germline ends. The CDR3 loop spans 16 amino acids. As DNA, the CDR3 is TGTGCCAGCAGCCCGTATACAGGGACCCTCGCGGTACAGCAGTACTTC. Encoded protein: CASSPYTGTLAVQQYF.

Sample share makes this clonotype medium-sized. The chain links TRBV6-6 to TRBJ1-6; D is undetermined. The CDR3 is made up of 14 amino acids. The V end lost 7 bases, the J end lost 6 bases, and 13 bases lay between the germline ends. Germline V gene sequence: CDR1 MNHNY, CDR2 SVGAGI (reference sequence). The CDR3 nucleotides are TGTGCCAGCATGCGGGTCGGAATTAATTCACCCCTCCACTTT. Its protein is CASMRVGINSPLHF.

The chain recombines TRBV2 with TRBJ1-5; TRBD1 matches 9 bases. This CDR3 region has 14 residues. Per germline, CDR1 SNHLY and CDR2 FYNNEI. The V gene end was trimmed by 5 bases and the J gene end by 6 bases; junction bases not matched to a gene: 5. The CDR3 is CASSSGTGTQPQHF. The DNA of the CDR3 is TGTGCCAGCAGTTCCGGGACAGGGACTCAGCCCCAGCATTTT.

In its sample, this clonotype ranks as medium-sized. The chain recombines TRBV15 with TRBJ2-7; D remains unclear. Per germline, CDR1 LNHNV and CDR2 YYDKDF (reference sequence). V was clipped by 0 bases and J by 2 bases, with 8 bases between them. CDR3 length: 14 residues. CDR3: CATSRDTITYEQYF. Written as DNA, the CDR3 is TGTGCCACCAGCAGAGATACAATAACCTACGAGCAGTACTTC. The whole variable domain, filled in from reference TRBV15 and TRBJ2-7, reads DAMVIQNPRYQVTQFGKPVTLSCSQTLNHNVMYWYQQKSSQAPKLLFHYYDKDFNNEADTPDNFQSRRPNTSFCFLDIRSPGLGDTAMYLCATSRDTITYEQYFGPGTRLTVT.

This clonotype came up a few times. The rearrangement links TRBV15 to TRBJ1-5; no reliable D call. V dropped 0 bases and J dropped 6 bases, with 6 bases sitting between them. The CDR3 has 13 amino acids. CDR1 and CDR2 from the germline V gene are LNHNV and YYDKDF (reference sequence). CDR3 in amino acids: CATSRDRSQPQHF. As DNA, the CDR3 is TGTGCCACCAGCAGAGATCGGAGTCAGCCCCAGCATTTT. Based on the CDR3 plus reference TRBV15 and TRBJ1-5, the full variable domain is DAMVIQNPRYQVTQFGKPVTLSCSQTLNHNVMYWYQQKSSQAPKLLFHYYDKDFNNEADTPDNFQSRRPNTSFCFLDIRSPGLGDTAMYLCATSRDRSQPQHFGDGTRLSIL.

This clonotype was seen a handful of times. J is TRBJ1-1 and V is TRBV7-9; no clear D. Trimming took off 3 bases at V and 1 base at J, with 6 bases between the two ends. The CDR3 runs 13 residues. Germline V gene lookup returns CDR1 SEHNR and CDR2 FQNEAQ (reference sequence). The CDR3 nucleotides are TGTGCCAGCAGCTTTCTGTCGAACACTGAAGCTTTCTTT. This codes for CASSFLSNTEAFF.

This clonotype is deemed medium-sized. The chain combines TRBV15 with TRBJ1-1; D is perhaps TRBD1 (6 bases). The CDR3 totals 15 residues. Per germline, CDR1 LNHNV and CDR2 YYDKDF (reference sequence). Trimming took off 3 bases at V and 4 bases at J, with 15 bases between the two ends. CDR3 nucleotide sequence: TGTGCCACCAGCAGTCTTCAGAGGGGGGGCACTGAAGCTTTCTTT. It specifies CATSSLQRGGTEAFF.